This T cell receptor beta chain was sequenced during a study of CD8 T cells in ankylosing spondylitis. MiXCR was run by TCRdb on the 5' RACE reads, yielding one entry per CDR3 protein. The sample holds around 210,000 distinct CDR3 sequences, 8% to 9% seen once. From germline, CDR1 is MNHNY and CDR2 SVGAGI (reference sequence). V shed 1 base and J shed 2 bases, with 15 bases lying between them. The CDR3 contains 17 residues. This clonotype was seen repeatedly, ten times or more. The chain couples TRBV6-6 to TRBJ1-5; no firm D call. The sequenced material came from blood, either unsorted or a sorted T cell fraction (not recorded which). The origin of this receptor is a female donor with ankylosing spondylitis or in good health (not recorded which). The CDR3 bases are TGTGCCAGCAGTTACTTCCAGACGGCGCGAGGCAATCAGCCCCAGCATTTT. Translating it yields CASSYFQTARGNQPQHF.